This passage covers 24 T cell receptor beta chains from one sample sequenced in a study of T cell responses to AZD1222 COVID-19 vaccine. Clones were sequenced by immunoSEQ multiplex PCR, and TCRdb holds only the in-frame ones, with some missing. The sample contains around 89,000 clones, more than 75% of which appear only once. The sequenced sample was peripheral blood, obtained on day 0 of AZD1222 vaccination. The receptors here all came from an adult in good health.

CDR3 in DNA: TGTGCCAGCAGCCCCGGGGACTATGGCTACACCTTC. Encoded protein: CASSPGDYGYTF. This rearrangement joins TRBV3-1 (or the pseudogene TRBV3-2) to TRBJ1-2; no reliable D call. This CDR3 contains 12 residues. CDR1 LGHDT and CDR2 YNNKEL come from the germline V gene (reference sequence). With 4 bases removed from V and 3 bases from J, the gap between germline ends came to 6 bases.

The V call is TRBV15, the J call TRBJ1-5, with TRBD1 as a possible D gene (6 bases). CDR3 size: 16 residues. Trimming left V 8 bases short and J 4 bases short, with 21 bases between. Germline CDR1 reads LNHNV; CDR2 reads YYDKDF (reference sequence). CDR3 region: CATARGLRGGNQPQHF. The CDR3 region has the DNA TGTGCCACCGCCCGGGGACTCAGGGGTGGGAATCAGCCCCAGCATTTT. The variable domain in full, completed from reference TRBV15 and TRBJ1-5, reads DAMVIQNPRYQVTQFGKPVTLSCSQTLNHNVMYWYQQKSSQAPKLLFHYYDKDFNNEADTPDNFQSRRPNTSFCFLDIRSPGLGDTAMYLCATARGLRGGNQPQHFGDGTRLSIL.

The V call is TRBV12-3 or TRBV12-4, the J call TRBJ1-2; D remains unclear. Trimming pared 2 bases from V and 3 bases from J, leaving 7 bases between. This CDR3 has 13 residues. The CDR3: CASSLTGYYGYTF. The DNA of the CDR3 is TGTGCCAGCAGTTTAACGGGATACTATGGCTACACCTTC.

The gene calls are TRBV11-3 and TRBJ2-5; D not certain. V lost 4 bases and J 4 bases, leaving 10 bases between the germline ends. This CDR3 has 13 residues. Germline CDR1 and CDR2: SGHNT and YENEEA. DNA for the CDR3: TGTGCCAGCAGCTCCTCTTCGGGAGAGACCCAGTACTTC. It translates to CASSSSSGETQYF.

This clone was found once. The rearrangement links TRBV7-9 to TRBJ1-4; 9 bases are shared with TRBD1. From germline, CDR1 is SEHNR and CDR2 FQNEAQ (reference sequence). The CDR3 spans 15 residues. With V trimmed by 5 bases and J by 7 bases, 8 bases remained unmatched. CDR3 DNA: TGTGCCAGCAGCCAGCCGGGACAGGGAAGTGAAAAACTGTTTTTT. Protein: CASSQPGQGSEKLFF.

The chain joins TRBV7-2 to TRBJ2-7; D may be TRBD2 (5 bases). This CDR3 region has 14 residues. The V gene's germline CDR1 is SGHTA and CDR2 FQGNSA. Trimming took 7 bases from V and 0 from J, leaving 13 bases between them. CDR3 sequence reads: CASNLLGSSYEQYF. The CDR3 DNA reads TGTGCCAGCAACCTTTTGGGGAGCTCCTACGAGCAGTACTTC.

This sequence joins TRBV30 and TRBJ2-7; D assignment may be TRBD1 or TRBD2 (5 bases each). From germline, CDR1 is GTSNPN and CDR2 SVGIG (reference sequence). The CDR3 length is 14 residues. Deletions cut 3 bases from V and 1 base from J, with 13 bases between. The CDR3 here is CAWRPLGVSYEQYF. CDR3 in DNA: TGTGCCTGGAGACCCTTGGGGGTTTCCTACGAGCAGTACTTC.

The chain has TRBV10-3 and TRBJ2-1; TRBD2 agrees at 13 bases. The junction had 5 bases not matched to a gene; V was cut back by 10 bases and J by 5 bases. Germline V gives CDR1 ENHRY, CDR2 SYGVKD. This CDR3 spans 14 amino acids. As DNA, the CDR3 is TGTGCCACGGGGACTAGCGGGGCCAACAATGAGCAGTTCTTC. The encoded protein is CATGTSGANNEQFF.

The rearrangement uses TRBV27 and TRBJ2-3; TRBD1 might be the D (6 bases). V was pared by 2 bases and J by 10 bases, with 16 bases between. This CDR3 has 14 amino acids. Germline lookup yields CDR1 MNHEY and CDR2 SMNVEV (reference sequence). The CDR3 DNA reads as TGTGCCAGCAGTTTAGGGTACAGGGAGAGTCCGCAGTATTTT. It translates to CASSLGYRESPQYF.

The V call is TRBV7-2, the J call TRBJ1-5; maybe TRBD1 (6 bases). CDR3 length: 15 residues. Germline lookup yields CDR1 SGHTA and CDR2 FQGNSA. Between the trimmed V and J ends, which lost 1 base and 5 bases, there was a span of 12 bases. The CDR3: CASSLERGLYQPQHF. CDR3 DNA: TGTGCCAGCAGCTTAGAACGGGGGCTGTATCAGCCCCAGCATTTT.

The rearrangement uses TRBV18 and TRBJ2-6; D perhaps matches TRBD1 (6 bases). This CDR3 has 16 amino acids. V lost 6 bases to trimming and J lost 2 bases, with 14 bases between them. Germline V gene sequence: CDR1 KGHSH, CDR2 LQKENI. The CDR3 nucleotides read TGTGCCAGCTCGGCGATGGGGGCTCCTGGGGCCAACGTCCTGACTTTC. Encoded protein: CASSAMGAPGANVLTF.

This rearrangement joins TRBV5-1 to TRBJ2-2, with D uncertain. The CDR3 consists of 12 residues. Germline V gene lookup returns CDR1 SGHRS and CDR2 YFSETQ. V was shortened by 3 bases and J by 10 bases, with 10 bases between the two germline ends. For the CDR3, the DNA is TGCGCCAGCAGCTCCCGAGGTGAGGAGCTGTTTTTT. It codes for CASSSRGEELFF. Complete variable domain (other parts from reference TRBV5-1 and TRBJ2-2): KAGVTQTPRYLIKTRGQQVTLSCSPISGHRSVSWYQQTPGQGLQFLFEYFSETQRNKGNFPGRFSGRQFSNSRSEMNVSTLELGDSALYLCASSSRGEELFFGEGSRLTVL.

Judged by abundance, this clone is hyperexpanded. This chain uses TRBV7-9 with TRBJ2-7; unclear D gene. Per the germline V gene, CDR1 is SEHNR and CDR2 is FQNEAQ (reference sequence). Deletions cut 1 base from V and 2 bases from J, with 15 bases between. The CDR3 runs to 16 residues. The CDR3 loop reads CASSLEFSKQPYEQYF. CDR3 bases: TGTGCCAGCAGCTTAGAATTCAGCAAACAGCCCTACGAGCAGTACTTC.

The V gene is TRBV7-2, the J gene TRBJ2-7, with D perhaps TRBD1 (6 bases). Germline assignment: CDR1 SGHTA and CDR2 FQGNSA. Trimming removed 2 bases at V and 5 bases at J, with 13 bases between. The CDR3 has 14 amino acids. The CDR3 DNA reads TGTGCCAGCAGCTTATCCCAGGGGTCCAACGAGCAGTACTTC. This sequence encodes CASSLSQGSNEQYF.

The chain carries TRBV5-1 and TRBJ2-2; D unresolved. V lost 1 base to trimming and J lost 0 bases, with 10 bases between them. This CDR3 is 16 amino acids long. Germline lookup yields CDR1 SGHRS and CDR2 YFSETQ. In nucleotides, the CDR3 is TGCGCCAGCAGCTTGACGGGCACCCCGAACACCGGGGAGCTGTTTTTT. Amino acid sequence: CASSLTGTPNTGELFF.

This chain links TRBV14 with TRBJ2-3, with TRBD2 as a possible D gene (7 bases). This CDR3 has 17 residues. Deletions cut 4 bases from V and 5 bases from J, with 22 bases between. Per germline, CDR1 SGHDN and CDR2 FVKESK. As DNA, the CDR3 is TGTGCCAGCAGCCCCTACCGGATGGCGGGGGCCAGAGATACGCAGTATTTT. The encoded protein is CASSPYRMAGARDTQYF.

This rearrangement joins TRBV5-8 to TRBJ1-1; D not resolved. Germline values: CDR1 SGHTS, CDR2 YDEGEE. The CDR3 loop spans 14 amino acids. V was clipped by 5 bases and J by 2 bases, with 13 bases between them. The CDR3 sequence is CASRNHPGNTEAFF. CDR3 DNA sequence: TGTGCCAGCAGAAATCATCCGGGTAACACTGAAGCTTTCTTT.

This clone occurred once. This chain joins TRBV18 and TRBJ2-5, with D maybe TRBD1 (7 bases). The CDR3 spans 15 residues. Trimming took 5 bases from V and 1 from J, leaving 14 bases between them. Germline lookup yields CDR1 KGHSH and CDR2 LQKENI. CDR3 sequence: CASSSRGTAQETQYF. The CDR3 nucleotides are TGTGCCAGCTCATCTCGGGGGACAGCCCAAGAGACCCAGTACTTC.

The chain employs TRBV27 and TRBJ1-5; D ambiguous. The CDR3 is made up of 12 amino acids. The V end lost 10 bases, the J end lost 7 bases, and 14 bases lay between the germline ends. CDR1 and CDR2 (germline): MNHEY, SMNVEV (reference sequence). The CDR3 DNA reads as TGTGCCACCCGGACGGGTTACCAGCCCCAGCATTTT. This encodes CATRTGYQPQHF.

The chain links TRBV20-1 to TRBJ2-7; 7 bases are a match to TRBD1. This CDR3 region has 16 residues. In germline, CDR1 is DFQATT, CDR2 SNEGSKA (reference sequence). V was pared by 3 bases and J by 3 bases, with 14 bases of the junction left unmatched. As DNA, the CDR3 is TGCAGTGCTAGTCTTCCAGGGACAGCCAGTTACTACGAGCAGTACTTC. This gives the protein CSASLPGTASYYEQYF.

The chain has TRBV19 and TRBJ1-5; D call uncertain. CDR3 size: 15 residues. Per germline, CDR1 LNHDA and CDR2 SQIVND (reference sequence). The V and J ends lost 3 bases and 7 bases respectively, with 16 bases between them. This CDR3 reads CASSMGASMGQPQHF. The CDR3, as DNA: TGTGCCAGTAGTATGGGAGCCTCGATGGGGCAGCCCCAGCATTTT. The entire variable domain, with the rest obtained from reference TRBV19 and TRBJ1-5, is as follows: DGGITQSPKYLFRKEGQNVTLSCEQNLNHDAMYWYRQDPGQGLRLIYYSQIVNDFQKGDIAEGYSVSREKKESFPLTVTSAQKNPTAFYLCASSMGASMGQPQHFGDGTRLSIL.

The chain uses TRBV4-3 and TRBJ2-7, with D perhaps TRBD2 (6 bases). Germline CDR1 and CDR2: LGHNA and YSLEER. The V gene lost 2 bases and the J gene lost 6 bases, with 20 bases spanning the gap. This CDR3 has 16 amino acids. CDR3 nucleotide sequence: TGCGCCAGCAGCCAATCAGGAGGGGTAACCTTAGGCGAGCAGTACTTC. It translates to CASSQSGGVTLGEQYF.

This sequence joins TRBV18 and TRBJ1-4; no clear D. Germline V gives CDR1 KGHSH, CDR2 LQKENI. The CDR3 length is 16 residues. Trimming shortened V by 0 bases and J by 4 bases, and 12 bases separated the two germline ends. The CDR3 DNA sequence: TGTGCCAGCTCACCACCGTCCCTGGGGAATAATGAAAAACTGTTTTTT. Protein sequence: CASSPPSLGNNEKLFF.

In its sample, this clone was seen once. The CDR3 nucleotides are TGTGCCAGCAGTTACGAATCGGACAGGGGGCTCAATGAGCAGTTCTTC. Translated, it gives CASSYESDRGLNEQFF. The chain is built from TRBV28 and TRBJ2-1; 11 positions match TRBD1. The CDR3 sequence is 16 residues long. Germline V gene data show CDR1 as MDHEN and CDR2 as SYDVKM. V shed 4 bases and J 6 bases; nucleotides not matched to a gene: 8.